This T cell receptor (beta chain) was profiled in a study of glioma-infiltrating T cells after dendritic cell vaccination. In the study overall: The vaccine used monocyte-derived dendritic cells pulsed overnight with autologous tumor lysate.

Input was around 1.9 ug genomic DNA, or all available if less. This table comes from immunoSEQ multiplex PCR, and its TCRdb copy is limited to in-frame clones, with some not included. The repertoire holds some 91,000 clones, 80% to 90% seen once, with approximately 2.1% in the top ten. This CDR3 spans 13 amino acids. J was trimmed by 5 bases and V by 2 bases; bases with no gene match: 3. CDR1 is SGHRS, CDR2 YFSETQ, per germline. Regarding time point: after dendritic cell vaccination, including at tumor progression/relapse. Fresh-frozen tumor tissue and more than two years of survival data were available for all. PBMC sampling occurred before vaccination, two weeks after the third dose, and at progression.

The sequenced sample was blood, obtained after dendritic cell vaccination. The chain has TRBV5-1 and TRBJ2-7, with 8 bases matching TRBD2. This TCR derives from a human donor with glioblastoma. The CDR3 region has the DNA TGCGCCAGCAGCTTAGCGGGGGTAAACGAGCAGTACTTC. This translates into CASSLAGVNEQYF.